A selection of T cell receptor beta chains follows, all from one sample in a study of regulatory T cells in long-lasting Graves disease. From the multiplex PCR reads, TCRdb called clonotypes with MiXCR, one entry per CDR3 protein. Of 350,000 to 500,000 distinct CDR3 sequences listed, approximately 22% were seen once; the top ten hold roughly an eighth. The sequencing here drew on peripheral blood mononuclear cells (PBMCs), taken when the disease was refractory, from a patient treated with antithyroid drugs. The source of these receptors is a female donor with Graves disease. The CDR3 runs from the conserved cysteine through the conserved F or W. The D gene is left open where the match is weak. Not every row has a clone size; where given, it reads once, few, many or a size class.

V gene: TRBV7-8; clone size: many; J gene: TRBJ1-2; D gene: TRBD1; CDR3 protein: CASSHPGQGPNTF; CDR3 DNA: TGTGCCAGCAGCCATCCGGGACAGGGACCTAATACCTTC
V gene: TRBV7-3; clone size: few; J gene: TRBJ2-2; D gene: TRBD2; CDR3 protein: CASSLRGTNANTGELFF; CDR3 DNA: TGTGCCAGCAGCTTAAGAGGGACTAACGCGAACACCGGGGAGCTGTTTTTT
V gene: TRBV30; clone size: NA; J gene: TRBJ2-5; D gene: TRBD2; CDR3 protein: CAWRAQLAVQETQYF; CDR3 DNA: TGTGCCTGGAGAGCCCAACTAGCGGTCCAAGAGACCCAGTACTTC
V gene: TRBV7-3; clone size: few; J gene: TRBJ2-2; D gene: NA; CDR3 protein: CASSSTGAAGELFF; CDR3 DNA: TGTGCCAGCAGCTCTACCGGGGCCGCCGGGGAGCTGTTTTTT
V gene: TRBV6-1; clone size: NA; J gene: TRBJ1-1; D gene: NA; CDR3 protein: CASSLGPITEAFF; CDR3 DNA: TGTGCCAGCAGCCTTGGTCCCATCACTGAAGCTTTCTTT
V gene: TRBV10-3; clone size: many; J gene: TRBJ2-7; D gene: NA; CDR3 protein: CAISEIPRGSVHEQYF; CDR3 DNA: TGTGCCATCAGTGAGATCCCCAGGGGCTCCGTCCACGAGCAGTACTTC
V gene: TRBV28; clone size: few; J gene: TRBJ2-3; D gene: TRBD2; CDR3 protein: CASSLTATGGLSTDTQYF; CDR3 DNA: TGTGCCAGCAGTTTGACAGCGACGGGAGGGCTGAGCACAGATACGCAGTATTTT
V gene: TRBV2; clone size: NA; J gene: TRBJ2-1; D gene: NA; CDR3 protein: CASSTTGTGNEQFF; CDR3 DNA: TGTGCCAGCAGTACTACCGGGACGGGGAATGAGCAGTTCTTC
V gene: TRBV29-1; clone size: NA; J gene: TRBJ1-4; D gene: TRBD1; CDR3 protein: CSVVTGEVGLYEKLFF; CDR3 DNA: TGCAGCGTTGTGACAGGGGAGGTTGGATTATATGAAAAACTGTTTTTT
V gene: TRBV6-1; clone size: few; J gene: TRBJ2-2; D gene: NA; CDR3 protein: CASRRGNTGELFF; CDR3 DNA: TGTGCCAGCAGGAGGGGGAACACCGGGGAGCTGTTTTTT
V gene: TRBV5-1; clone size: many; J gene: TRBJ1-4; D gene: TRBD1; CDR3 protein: CASSFRHGTGGEKLFF; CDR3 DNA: TGCGCCAGCAGCTTTCGTCACGGGACAGGGGGTGAAAAACTGTTTTTT
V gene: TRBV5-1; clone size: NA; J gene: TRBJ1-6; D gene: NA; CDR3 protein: CASSLPESSPLHF; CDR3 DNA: TGCGCCAGCAGCTTGCCGGAGAGTTCACCCCTCCACTTT
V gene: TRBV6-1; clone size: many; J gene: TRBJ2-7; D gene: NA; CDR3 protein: CASSEVQRYEQYF; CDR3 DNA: TGTGCCAGCAGTGAGGTACAGCGCTACGAGCAGTACTTC
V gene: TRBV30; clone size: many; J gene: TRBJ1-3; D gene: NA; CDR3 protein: CAWNPGRISGNTIYF; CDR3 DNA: TGTGCCTGGAACCCGGGCCGGATCTCTGGAAACACCATATATTTT
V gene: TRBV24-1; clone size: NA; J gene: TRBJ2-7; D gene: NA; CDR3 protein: CATELWTEESYEQYF; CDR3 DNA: TGTGCCACAGAGCTTTGGACAGAAGAATCCTACGAGCAGTACTTC
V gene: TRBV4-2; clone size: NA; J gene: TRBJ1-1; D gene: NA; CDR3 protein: CASSQDLLNTEAFF; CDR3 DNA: TGTGCCAGCAGCCAAGACCTACTGAACACTGAAGCTTTCTTT
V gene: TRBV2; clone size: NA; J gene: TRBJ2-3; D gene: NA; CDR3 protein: CASSEDLTGTDTQYF; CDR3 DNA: TGTGCCAGCAGTGAGGACTTGACTGGCACAGATACGCAGTATTTT